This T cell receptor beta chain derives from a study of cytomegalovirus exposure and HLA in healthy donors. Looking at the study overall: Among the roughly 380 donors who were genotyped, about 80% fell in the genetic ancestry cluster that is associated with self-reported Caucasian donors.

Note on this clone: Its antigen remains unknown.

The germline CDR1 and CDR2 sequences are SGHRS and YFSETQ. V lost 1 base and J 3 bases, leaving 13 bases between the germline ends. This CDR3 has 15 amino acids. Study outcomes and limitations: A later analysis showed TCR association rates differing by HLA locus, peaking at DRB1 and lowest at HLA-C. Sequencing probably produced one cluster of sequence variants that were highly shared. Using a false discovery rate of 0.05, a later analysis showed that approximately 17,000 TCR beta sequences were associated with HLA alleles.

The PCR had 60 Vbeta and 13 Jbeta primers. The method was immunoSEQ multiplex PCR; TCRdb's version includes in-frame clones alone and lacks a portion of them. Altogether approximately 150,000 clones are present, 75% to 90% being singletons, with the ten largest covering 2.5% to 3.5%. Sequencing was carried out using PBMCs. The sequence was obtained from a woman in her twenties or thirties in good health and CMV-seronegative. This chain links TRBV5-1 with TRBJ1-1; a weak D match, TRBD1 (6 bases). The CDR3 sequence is CASSLYRVGYTEAFF. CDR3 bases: TGCGCCAGCAGCTTGTACAGGGTGGGGTACACTGAAGCTTTCTTT.